The 8 T cell receptor beta chains given below trace back to one sample, sequenced in a study of T cells in Graves' hyperthyroidism and ophthalmopathy (dated by TCRdb to between 2017 and 2020). Library preparation used multiplex PCR. Sequencing relied on an Illumina HiSeq 2000. TCR beta CDR3 regions were amplified from RNA transcripts. The first round of RT-PCR for the TCR CDR3 was performed with the HTBI primer set and the Qiagen OneStep RT-PCR kit. TCRdb handled the public reads itself, with Q25 trimming in fastp and clone calling in MiXCR, and kept productive beta chains. Here each entry gathers all rows of one CDR3 protein and keeps the most common genes and DNA. The sample profile shows about 460,000 distinct CDR3 sequences; around a fifth of them were found once. The ten biggest clones cover 49% of the sample. Sample: blood. The origin of the receptors is a woman aged 70-85 years with Graves' ophthalmopathy.

This chain joins TRBV7-2 and TRBJ2-4; D may be TRBD1 (5 bases). CDR3 length: 14 amino acids. Germline-derived CDR1 and CDR2 are SGHTA and FQGNSA. Trimming shortened V by 7 bases and J by 8 bases, and 18 bases separated the two germline ends. The CDR3 spells CASTEGAGSDIQYF. The CDR3 DNA follows: TGTGCCAGCACCGAAGGGGCAGGGTCGGACATTCAGTACTTC.

This rearrangement joins TRBV5-1 to TRBJ2-4; 7 nucleotides match TRBD1. Germline assignment: CDR1 SGHRS and CDR2 YFSETQ. This CDR3 has 15 amino acids. V trimming: 4 bases; J trimming: 0 bases; junction bases outside the gene matches: 4. The CDR3 nucleotides are TGCGCCAGCAGCGGGGACAGCATAGCCAAAAACATTCAGTACTTC. Residues: CASSGDSIAKNIQYF.

This chain uses TRBV7-3 with TRBJ1-1; possible D gene TRBD1, 6 bases. This CDR3 contains 13 residues. Deletions cut 4 bases from V and 4 bases from J, with 10 bases between. In germline, CDR1 is SGHTA, CDR2 FQGTGA. CDR3 loop: CASSYNRVTEAFF. DNA for the CDR3: TGTGCCAGCAGCTACAACAGGGTCACTGAAGCTTTCTTT.

V gene TRBV5-1 combines with J gene TRBJ2-1; 14 nucleotides line up with TRBD2. J gave up 0 bases and V 3 bases, and 8 bases lay outside the gene matches. The CDR3 is 19 amino acids. CDR1 and CDR2 from the germline V gene are SGHRS and YFSETQ. In DNA, the CDR3 is TGCGCCAGCAGCTACGGGACTAGCGGGAGAGGGGGCTCCTACAATGAGCAGTTCTTC. It yields the protein CASSYGTSGRGGSYNEQFF.

Comments on this clonotype: An end of the junction differs from the germline gene, which may be a read error. The rearrangement joins TRBV30 to TRBJ1-2, with TRBD1 matching 10 bases. The CDR3 runs to 16 residues. Germline V gene lookup returns CDR1 GTSNPN and CDR2 SVGIG (reference sequence). CDR3 DNA sequence: TGTGCCTGGGCGGGACAGGGGATCGTCGGTGGCTATGGCTACGCCTTC. As protein: CAWAGQGIVGGYGYAF.

This chain links TRBV7-3 with TRBJ2-1; either TRBD1 or TRBD2 may fit D (5 bases each). The CDR3 is 17 amino acids. V gave up 3 bases and J gave up 5 bases, with 20 bases separating them. The V gene's germline CDR1 is SGHTA and CDR2 FQGTGA. CDR3 loop: CASSLGPNRPADNEQFF. CDR3 nucleotide sequence: TGTGCCAGCAGCTTGGGACCTAACAGGCCTGCTGACAATGAGCAGTTCTTC. The full variable domain, in which reference TRBV7-3 and TRBJ2-1 provide the parts outside the CDR3, is GAGVSQTPSNKVTEKGKYVELRCDPISGHTALYWYRQSLGQGPEFLIYFQGTGAADDSGLPNDRFFAVRPEGSVSTLKIQRTERGDSAVYLCASSLGPNRPADNEQFFGPGTRLTVL.

This clonotype was observed a few times. The rearrangement links TRBV6-1 to TRBJ1-5, with unresolved D. Trimming removed 3 bases from V and 0 bases from J, with 9 bases in between. This CDR3 region has 15 residues. Germline CDR1 MNHNS, CDR2 SASEGT. CDR3 DNA sequence: TGTGCCAGCAGTGACCAGCTTTATAGCAATCAGCCCCAGCATTTT. It yields the protein CASSDQLYSNQPQHF.

This clonotype was observed many times. The rearrangement links TRBV5-1 to TRBJ2-1; 7 nucleotides align to TRBD2. The V and J ends lost 4 bases and 5 bases, in that order; junction bases with no gene match: 12. Looked up from germline, CDR1 is SGHRS and CDR2 is YFSETQ. The CDR3 extends over 16 amino acids. CDR3 coding DNA: TGCGCCAGCAGCCCGCGTGTGGCGGGAGTCGACAATGAGCAGTTCTTC. Amino acid sequence: CASSPRVAGVDNEQFF.